Listed here is a single T cell receptor beta chain. Its antigen remains unknown. The V gene end was trimmed by 5 bases and the J gene end by 8 bases; junction bases not matched to a gene: 9. The CDR3 sequence is 15 residues long. The germline CDR1 and CDR2 sequences are SEHNR and FQNEAQ (reference sequence). This specimen comes from a study of shared clonotypes between healthy human individuals. The study, taken as a whole, reports: As a rule, naive subsets had a larger estimated richness than memory subsets.

Naive CD8 populations comprised CD45RO-negative cells positively selected for CCR7, excluding terminally differentiated effector memory CD45RA+ cells. TCRdb's table, derived via immunoSEQ multiplex PCR, lists solely in-frame clones and lacks some. The sample includes millions of clones, about 95% of them seen just once. J is TRBJ1-4 and V is TRBV7-9, with 9 bases fitting TRBD1. The source material was naive CD8+ T cells sorted from blood. This sequence originates from a man between 18 and 29 years old in good health. CDR3 amino acids: CASSARDREGEKLFF. The CDR3 nucleotides are TGTGCCAGCAGCGCCAGGGACAGGGAAGGCGAAAAACTGTTTTTT.